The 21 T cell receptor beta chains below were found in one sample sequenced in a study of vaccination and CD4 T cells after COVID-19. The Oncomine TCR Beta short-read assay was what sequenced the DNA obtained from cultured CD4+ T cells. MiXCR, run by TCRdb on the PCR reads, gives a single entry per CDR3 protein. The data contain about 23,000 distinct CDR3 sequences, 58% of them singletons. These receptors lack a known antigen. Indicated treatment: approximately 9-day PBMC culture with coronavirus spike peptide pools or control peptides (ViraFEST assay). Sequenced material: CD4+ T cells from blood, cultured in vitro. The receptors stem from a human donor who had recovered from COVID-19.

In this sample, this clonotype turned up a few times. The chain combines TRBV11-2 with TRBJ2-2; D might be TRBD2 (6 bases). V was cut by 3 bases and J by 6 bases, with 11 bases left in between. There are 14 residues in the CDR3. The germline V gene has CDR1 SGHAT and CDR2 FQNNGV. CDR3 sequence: CASSLRLVAGELFF. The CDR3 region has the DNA TGTGCCAGCAGCTTGCGACTAGTGGCCGGGGAGCTGTTTTTT.

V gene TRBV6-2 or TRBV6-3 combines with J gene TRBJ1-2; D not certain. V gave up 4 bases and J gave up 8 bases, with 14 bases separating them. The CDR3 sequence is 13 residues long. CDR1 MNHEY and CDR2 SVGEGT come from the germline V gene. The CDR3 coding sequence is TGTGCCAGCAGTTCCGACCGAGTGGGGGGCTACACCTTC. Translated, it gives CASSSDRVGGYTF.

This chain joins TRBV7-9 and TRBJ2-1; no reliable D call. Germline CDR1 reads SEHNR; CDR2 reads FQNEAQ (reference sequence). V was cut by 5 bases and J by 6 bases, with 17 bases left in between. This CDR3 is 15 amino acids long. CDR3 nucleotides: TGTGCCAGCAGCCCGAAAGTAAGATTGGGCAATGAGCAGTTCTTC. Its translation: CASSPKVRLGNEQFF.

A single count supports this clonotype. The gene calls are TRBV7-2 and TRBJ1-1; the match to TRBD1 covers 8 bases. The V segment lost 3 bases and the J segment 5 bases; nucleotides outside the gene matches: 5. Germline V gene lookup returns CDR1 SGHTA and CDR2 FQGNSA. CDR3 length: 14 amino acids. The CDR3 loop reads CASSLPGGWTEAFF. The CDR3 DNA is TGTGCCAGCAGCTTGCCAGGGGGCTGGACTGAAGCTTTCTTT. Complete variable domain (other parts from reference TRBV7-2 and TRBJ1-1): GAGVSQSPSNKVTEKGKDVELRCDPISGHTALYWYRQSLGQGLEFLIYFQGNSAPDKSGLPSDRFSAERTGGSVSTLTIQRTQQEDSAVYLCASSLPGGWTEAFFGQGTRLTVV.

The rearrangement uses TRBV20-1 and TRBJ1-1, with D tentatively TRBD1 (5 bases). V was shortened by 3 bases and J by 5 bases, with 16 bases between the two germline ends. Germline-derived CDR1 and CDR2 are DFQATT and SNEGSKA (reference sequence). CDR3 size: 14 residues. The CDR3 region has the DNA TGCAGTGCTAGTTTGGGGGTGAGGGGTACTGAAGCTTTCTTT. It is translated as CSASLGVRGTEAFF.

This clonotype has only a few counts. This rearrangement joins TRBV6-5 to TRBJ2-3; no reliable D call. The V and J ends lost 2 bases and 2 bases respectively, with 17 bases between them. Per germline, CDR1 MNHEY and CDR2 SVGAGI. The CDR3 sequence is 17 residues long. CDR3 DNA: TGTGCCAGCAGTTACCCCCAGGCCGGGCCTAACACAGATACGCAGTATTTT. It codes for CASSYPQAGPNTDTQYF.

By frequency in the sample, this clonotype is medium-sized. The CDR3 coding sequence is TGTGCCAGCAGCTTCCCCGAGGGGGGTGGCTACACCTTC. Protein product: CASSFPEGGGYTF. The chain employs TRBV11-2 and TRBJ1-2, with a possible D match to TRBD1 (6 bases). V lost 3 bases to trimming and J lost 7 bases, with 12 bases between them. The CDR3 is 13 amino acids. Germline V lookup: CDR1 SGHAT, CDR2 FQNNGV.

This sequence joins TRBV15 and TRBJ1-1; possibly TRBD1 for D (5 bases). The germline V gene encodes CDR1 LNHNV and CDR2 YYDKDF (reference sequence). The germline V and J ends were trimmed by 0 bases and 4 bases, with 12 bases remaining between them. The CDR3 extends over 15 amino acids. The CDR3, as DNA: TGTGCCACCAGCAGAGATCGGACCGGGGGCACTGAAGCTTTCTTT. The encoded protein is CATSRDRTGGTEAFF. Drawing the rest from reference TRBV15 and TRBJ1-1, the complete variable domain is DAMVIQNPRYQVTQFGKPVTLSCSQTLNHNVMYWYQQKSSQAPKLLFHYYDKDFNNEADTPDNFQSRRPNTSFCFLDIRSPGLGDTAMYLCATSRDRTGGTEAFFGQGTRLTVV.

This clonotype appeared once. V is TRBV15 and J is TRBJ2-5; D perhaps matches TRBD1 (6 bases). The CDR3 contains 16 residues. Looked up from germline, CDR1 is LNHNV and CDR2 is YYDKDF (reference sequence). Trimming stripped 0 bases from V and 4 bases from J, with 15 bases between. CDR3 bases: TGTGCCACCAGCAGAGACCCGGGCTCCAGGGGAGAGACCCAGTACTTC. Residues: CATSRDPGSRGETQYF.

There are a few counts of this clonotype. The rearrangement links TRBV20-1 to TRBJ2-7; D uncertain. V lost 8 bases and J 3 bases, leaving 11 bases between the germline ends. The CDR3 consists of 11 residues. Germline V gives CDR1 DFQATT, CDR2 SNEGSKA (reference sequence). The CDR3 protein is CSFLSGYEQYF. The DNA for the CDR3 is TGCAGTTTCCTATCTGGCTACGAGCAGTACTTC.

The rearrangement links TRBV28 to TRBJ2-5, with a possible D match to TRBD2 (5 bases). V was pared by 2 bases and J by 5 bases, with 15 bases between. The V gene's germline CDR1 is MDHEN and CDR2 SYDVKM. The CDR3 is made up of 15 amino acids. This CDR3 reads CASSLSGLRRETQYF. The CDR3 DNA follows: TGTGCCAGCAGTTTAAGCGGACTGCGACGGGAGACCCAGTACTTC. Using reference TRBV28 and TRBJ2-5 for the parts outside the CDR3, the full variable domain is DVKVTQSSRYLVKRTGEKVFLECVQDMDHENMFWYRQDPGLGLRLIYFSYDVKMKEKGDIPEGYSVSREKKERFSLILESASTNQTSMYLCASSLSGLRRETQYFGPGTRLLVL.

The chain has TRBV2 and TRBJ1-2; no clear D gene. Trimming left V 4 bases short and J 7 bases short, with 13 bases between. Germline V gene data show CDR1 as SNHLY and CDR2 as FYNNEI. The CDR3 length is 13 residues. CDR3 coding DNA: TGTGCCAGCAGTGGCCTAAGTAAAAGTGGCTACACCTTC. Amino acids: CASSGLSKSGYTF.

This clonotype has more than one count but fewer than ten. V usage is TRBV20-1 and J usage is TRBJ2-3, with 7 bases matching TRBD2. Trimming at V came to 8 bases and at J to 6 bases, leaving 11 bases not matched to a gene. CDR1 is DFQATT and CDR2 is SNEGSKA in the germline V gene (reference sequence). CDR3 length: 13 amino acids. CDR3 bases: TGCAGTCCAAGCGGGGCCCCGAGGGATACGCAGTATTTT. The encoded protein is CSPSGAPRDTQYF.

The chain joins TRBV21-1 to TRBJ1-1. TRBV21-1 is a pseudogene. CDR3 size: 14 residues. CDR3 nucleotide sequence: TGTGCCAGCAGCAAAGAGGGAGGGAGAACTGAAGCTTTCTTT. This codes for CASSKEGGRTEAFF.

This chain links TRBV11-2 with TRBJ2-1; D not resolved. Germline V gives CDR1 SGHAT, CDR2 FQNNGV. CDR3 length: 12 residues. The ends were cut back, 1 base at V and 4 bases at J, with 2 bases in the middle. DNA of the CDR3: TGTGCCAGCAGCTTAGCTTACAATGAGCAGTTCTTC. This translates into CASSLAYNEQFF.

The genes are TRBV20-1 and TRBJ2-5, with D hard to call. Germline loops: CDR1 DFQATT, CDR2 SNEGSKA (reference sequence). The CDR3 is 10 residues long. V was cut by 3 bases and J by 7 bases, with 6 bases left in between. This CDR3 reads CSASLGTQYF. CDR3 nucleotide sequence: TGCAGTGCTAGTCTAGGGACCCAGTACTTC.

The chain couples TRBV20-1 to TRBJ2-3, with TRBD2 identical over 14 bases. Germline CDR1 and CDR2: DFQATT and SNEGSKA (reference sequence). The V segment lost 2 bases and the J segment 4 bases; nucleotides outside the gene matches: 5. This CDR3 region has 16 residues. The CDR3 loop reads CSARSGLAGVADTQYF. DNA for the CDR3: TGCAGTGCTAGATCGGGACTAGCGGGAGTAGCAGATACGCAGTATTTT.

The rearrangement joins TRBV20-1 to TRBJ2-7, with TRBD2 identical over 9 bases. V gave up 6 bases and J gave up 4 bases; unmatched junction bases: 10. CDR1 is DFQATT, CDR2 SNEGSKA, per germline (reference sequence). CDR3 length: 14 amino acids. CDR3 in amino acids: CSASESGGLYEQYF. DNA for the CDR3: TGCAGTGCGTCGGAGAGCGGGGGGTTATACGAGCAGTACTTC.

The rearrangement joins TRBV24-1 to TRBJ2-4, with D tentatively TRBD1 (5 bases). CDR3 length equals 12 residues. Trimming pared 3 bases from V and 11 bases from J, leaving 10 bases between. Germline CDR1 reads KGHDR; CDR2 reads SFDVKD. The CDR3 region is CATSDPTGVQYF. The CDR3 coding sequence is TGTGCCACCAGTGATCCTACAGGAGTTCAGTACTTC.

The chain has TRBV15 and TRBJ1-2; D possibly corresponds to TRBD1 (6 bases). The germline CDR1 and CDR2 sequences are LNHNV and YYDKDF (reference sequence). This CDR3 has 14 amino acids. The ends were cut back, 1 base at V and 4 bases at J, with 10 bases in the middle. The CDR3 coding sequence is TGTGCCACCAGCAGAGCCGACAGGTCCTATGGCTACACCTTC. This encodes CATSRADRSYGYTF.

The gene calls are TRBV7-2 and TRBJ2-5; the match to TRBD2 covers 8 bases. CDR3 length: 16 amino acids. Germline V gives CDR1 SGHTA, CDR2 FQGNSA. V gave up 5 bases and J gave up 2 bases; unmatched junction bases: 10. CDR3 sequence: CASSPRWTSHQETQYF. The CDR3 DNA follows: TGTGCCAGCAGCCCCCGTTGGACTAGCCATCAAGAGACCCAGTACTTC.